This passage covers 24 T cell receptor beta chains from one sample sequenced in a study of cytomegalovirus exposure and HLA in healthy donors (dated by TCRdb to the late 2010s). The library was generated by the immunoSEQ multiplex PCR assay. The multiplex PCR relied on a mix of 60 forward primers for TCR Vbeta segments and 13 reverse primers for TCR Jbeta segments. Here the immuneACCESS table is served through TCRdb, limited to in-frame sequences with V and J called. Missing clones are a known gap in these copies; in checked studies unresolved V genes cover under half, and the rest lacks a known reason. The sample's table covers about 200,000 clones. The top ten constitute roughly 1.2% of the sample. Sequenced sample: PBMCs. The source is a girl under 10 years old in good health and CMV-seropositive.

V is TRBV18 and J is TRBJ2-7; D is possibly TRBD1 (6 bases). The CDR3 is 13 residues long. Germline V CDR1 and CDR2: KGHSH, LQKENI. The V and J ends lost 5 bases and 3 bases respectively, with 11 bases between them. The CDR3 DNA follows: TGTGCCAGCTCATCCCGGGACATCTACGAGCAGTACTTC. This gives the protein CASSSRDIYEQYF.

About this clone: One end of the junction is discordant with germline, which a read error may explain. The rearrangement links TRBV7-7 to TRBJ2-5; 7 positions agree with TRBD1. The germline V gene encodes CDR1 SSHAT and CDR2 FNYEAQ (reference sequence). The CDR3 loop spans 14 amino acids. The CDR3 loop is CASSSGTDQETQYF. CDR3 nucleotides: TGTGCTAGCAGCTCGGGGACAGACCAAGAGACCCAGTACTTC. Complete variable domain (other parts from reference TRBV7-7 and TRBJ2-5): GAGVSQSPRYKVTKRGQDVTLRCDPISSHATLYWYQQALGQGPEFLTYFNYEAQPDKSGLPSDRFSAERPEGSISTLTIQRTEQRDSAMYRCASSSGTDQETQYFGPGTRLLVL.

CDR3 in DNA: TGTGCCAGCGTAGCCGGGACTATCTACAATGAGCAGTTCTTC. Translating it yields CASVAGTIYNEQFF. This rearrangement joins TRBV6-6 to TRBJ2-1; 7 nucleotides line up with TRBD2. The CDR3 runs 14 residues. V shed 8 bases and J 3 bases; nucleotides not matched to a gene: 7. CDR1 is MNHNY and CDR2 is SVGAGI in the germline V gene (reference sequence).

J is TRBJ2-1 and V is TRBV7-9; 11 positions match TRBD2. The germline V gene has CDR1 SEHNR and CDR2 FQNEAQ (reference sequence). The J segment lost 5 bases and the V segment lost 1 base, leaving 7 bases of the junction unmatched. This CDR3 region has 17 residues. For the CDR3, the DNA is TGTGCCAGCAGCTTAGGGGGCCTAGCGGGAGGAAACAATGAGCAGTTCTTC. Protein product: CASSLGGLAGGNNEQFF.

V usage is TRBV6-6 and J usage is TRBJ2-7; D possibly corresponds to TRBD1 (6 bases). Germline CDR1 is MNHNY and CDR2 is SVGAGI (reference sequence). V was shortened by 4 bases and J by 3 bases, with 10 bases between the two germline ends. The CDR3 is 13 amino acids. The CDR3 region has the DNA TGTGCCAGCAGTTCAGGGGTTATCTACGAGCAGTACTTC. Translated: CASSSGVIYEQYF.

V gene TRBV5-1 combines with J gene TRBJ2-3, with 8 bases fitting TRBD2. CDR1 SGHRS and CDR2 YFSETQ come from the germline V gene. The V segment lost 2 bases and the J segment 1 base; nucleotides outside the gene matches: 3. This CDR3 spans 15 amino acids. DNA of the CDR3: TGCGCCAGCAGCTTTAGCGGGATCGGCACAGATACGCAGTATTTT. Translating it yields CASSFSGIGTDTQYF.

The V gene is TRBV7-9, the J gene TRBJ2-3, with D unclear. This CDR3 is built from 11 residues. The V gene lost 5 bases and the J gene lost 5 bases, with 5 bases spanning the gap. In germline, CDR1 is SEHNR, CDR2 FQNEAQ (reference sequence). The CDR3 DNA is TGTGCCAGCAGCCGCGGAGATACGCAGTATTTT. It translates to CASSRGDTQYF.

The chain combines TRBV5-6 with TRBJ2-7; D remains unclear. CDR3 length: 12 amino acids. Germline lookup yields CDR1 SGHDT and CDR2 YYEEEE. Trimming cost V 4 bases and J 0 bases, with 5 bases left between them. As DNA, the CDR3 is TGTGCCAGCAGCGCAGACTCCTACGAGCAGTACTTC. Encoded protein: CASSADSYEQYF.

In DNA, the CDR3 is TGTGCCAGCAGCTTCACACAGGGGCAATCACCCCTCCACTTT. Its protein is CASSFTQGQSPLHF. This chain links TRBV7-2 with TRBJ1-6; 7 bases are a match to TRBD1. V shed 3 bases, J shed 10 bases, and the junction held 6 bases outside the gene matches. CDR3 length: 14 amino acids. Germline loops: CDR1 SGHTA, CDR2 FQGNSA.

The chain carries TRBV28 and TRBJ2-1, with D possibly being TRBD1 (6 bases). Trimming took off 3 bases at V and 5 bases at J, with 14 bases between the two ends. The germline V gene has CDR1 MDHEN and CDR2 SYDVKM. The CDR3 length is 15 residues. This CDR3 is CASSFSGTRNNEQFF. CDR3 sequence (DNA): TGTGCCAGCAGTTTTTCCGGGACAAGAAACAATGAGCAGTTCTTC.

V usage is TRBV6-5 and J usage is TRBJ2-5; 10 bases match TRBD2. Per germline, CDR1 MNHEY and CDR2 SVGAGI. The CDR3 contains 15 residues. V shed 7 bases and J 5 bases; nucleotides not matched to a gene: 10. CDR3 sequence reads: CASTSGRGIAETQYF. CDR3 coding DNA: TGTGCCAGCACTAGCGGGAGAGGAATTGCTGAGACCCAGTACTTC.

V is TRBV28 and J is TRBJ2-7; D not resolved. Germline V gene lookup returns CDR1 MDHEN and CDR2 SYDVKM. Between the trimmed V and J ends, which lost 4 bases and 3 bases, there was a span of 7 bases. CDR3 size: 12 residues. The CDR3 DNA reads TGTGCCAGCAGTTCGACTGTCTACGAGCAGTACTTC. Residues: CASSSTVYEQYF.

This rearrangement joins TRBV5-1 to TRBJ2-3; 10 bases align to TRBD2. V was pared by 2 bases and J by 0 bases, with 9 bases of the junction left unmatched. From germline, CDR1 is SGHRS and CDR2 YFSETQ. The CDR3 runs to 18 residues. The CDR3 nucleotides read TGCGCCAGCAGCTTACCCGGGACTAGCGAAACTAGCACAGATACGCAGTATTTT. The encoded protein is CASSLPGTSETSTDTQYF. The full variable domain, its missing parts supplied by reference TRBV5-1 and TRBJ2-3, is KAGVTQTPRYLIKTRGQQVTLSCSPISGHRSVSWYQQTPGQGLQFLFEYFSETQRNKGNFPGRFSGRQFSNSRSEMNVSTLELGDSALYLCASSLPGTSETSTDTQYFGPGTRLTVL.

The CDR3 DNA reads TGCGCCAGCAGCCCCCATATGAGCTCCTACAATGAGCAGTTCTTC. It encodes CASSPHMSSYNEQFF. The chain combines TRBV5-1 with TRBJ2-1; D remains ambiguous. The CDR3 spans 15 residues. The germline gives CDR1 SGHRS, CDR2 YFSETQ. V was trimmed by 4 bases and J by 0 bases, leaving 11 bases between them.

The chain combines TRBV7-2 with TRBJ2-5; D is uncertain. Germline loops: CDR1 SGHTA, CDR2 FQGNSA. The CDR3 is 13 amino acids. The germline V and J ends were trimmed by 3 bases and 3 bases, with 8 bases remaining between them. CDR3 bases: TGTGCCAGCAGCTTCGACAAAAAAGAGACCCAGTACTTC. It yields the protein CASSFDKKETQYF.

The chain combines TRBV5-1 with TRBJ2-7; 8 nucleotides agree with TRBD1. The CDR3 is 16 amino acids. Trimming took 3 bases from V and 0 from J; bases not matched to a gene: 8. CDR1 SGHRS and CDR2 YFSETQ come from the germline V gene. As DNA, the CDR3 is TGCGCCAGCAGCTCCTGGACAGGGCCAAGCTCCTACGAGCAGTACTTC. This gives the protein CASSSWTGPSSYEQYF.

This chain links TRBV27 with TRBJ1-3; 7 bases fit TRBD1. J lost 2 bases, V lost 6 bases, and 1 base had no gene match. This CDR3 contains 13 residues. Germline-derived CDR1 and CDR2 are MNHEY and SMNVEV (reference sequence). The CDR3 reads CASRDRAGNTIYF. The DNA of the CDR3 is TGTGCCAGCAGAGACAGGGCTGGAAACACCATATATTTT.

The chain joins TRBV5-5 to TRBJ1-1, with D perhaps matching TRBD1 (5 bases). CDR1 is SGHKS, CDR2 YYEKEE, per germline (reference sequence). CDR3 length: 15 amino acids. Trimming cost V 0 bases and J 4 bases, with 13 bases left between them. CDR3 sequence: CASSLEGIKGTEAFF. The CDR3 bases are TGTGCCAGCAGCTTGGAGGGGATTAAGGGCACTGAAGCTTTCTTT.

V is TRBV6-1 and J is TRBJ2-1; TRBD1 might be the D (6 bases). Trimming shortened V by 6 bases and J by 13 bases, and 22 bases separated the two germline ends. There are 14 residues in the CDR3. Germline V gene lookup returns CDR1 MNHNS and CDR2 SASEGT. The CDR3 is CASRATGGVGAQFF. The CDR3, as DNA: TGTGCCAGCAGGGCCACAGGTGGCGTGGGGGCTCAGTTCTTC.

Note on this clone: An end of the junction differs from the germline gene, which may be a read error. V and J are TRBV10-3 and TRBJ1-1, with 8 bases aligning to TRBD1. Per germline, CDR1 ENHRY and CDR2 SYGVKD. The CDR3 contains 15 residues. This CDR3 is CTISDRGGNHTEAFF. In DNA, the CDR3 is TGTACCATCAGCGACAGGGGAGGGAATCACACTGAAGCTTTCTTT.

The chain couples TRBV5-4 to TRBJ2-1; no firm D call. This CDR3 spans 13 amino acids. Germline CDR1 and CDR2: SGHNT and YYREEE (reference sequence). Trimming removed 2 bases at V and 4 bases at J, with 7 bases between. CDR3 region: CASSFGSYNEQFF. CDR3 sequence (DNA): TGTGCCAGCAGCTTTGGCTCGTACAATGAGCAGTTCTTC.

The chain couples TRBV28 to TRBJ1-1; 12 bases are shared with TRBD1. Unmatched junction bases numbered 17, after V lost 4 bases and J lost 5 bases. Germline loops: CDR1 MDHEN, CDR2 SYDVKM. The CDR3 has 19 residues. As DNA, the CDR3 is TGTGCCAGCAGTTATACCATGGTTATCCGGGACAGGGGGCGGACTGAAGCTTTCTTT. Amino acid sequence: CASSYTMVIRDRGRTEAFF.

V gene TRBV7-2 combines with J gene TRBJ2-3; 7 positions match TRBD2. CDR1 SGHTA and CDR2 FQGNSA come from the germline V gene. This CDR3 spans 16 amino acids. Trimming at V came to 3 bases and at J to 5 bases, leaving 11 bases not matched to a gene. The CDR3 spells CASSLGSGTGEDTQYF. For the CDR3, the DNA is TGTGCCAGCAGCTTGGGAAGCGGGACTGGAGAAGATACGCAGTATTTT.

The rearrangement links TRBV11-3 to TRBJ2-1; the D gene is possibly TRBD1 (6 bases). CDR1 is SGHNT, CDR2 YENEEA, per germline. V gave up 5 bases and J gave up 10 bases, with 9 bases separating them. The CDR3 runs 11 residues. CDR3 in amino acids: CASSTGTEQFF. The CDR3 DNA sequence: TGTGCCAGCAGCACCGGGACAGAGCAGTTCTTC.